This TCR beta chain comes out of a study of cytomegalovirus exposure and HLA in healthy donors. Broader study findings: Some V segments could not be told apart, so they were left out, TRBV6-2 and TRBV6-3 among them. A likely sequencing artifact accounted for one observed cluster of highly shared sequence variants. Segments of the TCR beta V type were, in most cases, productive about 87% or about 30% of the time in an earlier analysis.

V lost 4 bases, J lost 5 bases, and 21 bases lay in between. Germline V gene data show CDR1 as SGHRS and CDR2 as YFSETQ. The CDR3 totals 17 residues. PCR used 60 Vbeta primers and 13 Jbeta primers. Assay: immunoSEQ multiplex PCR; the TCRdb copy retains only in-frame clones and omits some. The table has about 89,000 clones, approximately 79% seen once; the top ten hold about 2.5%. Details on this clone: What it binds is unknown.

At the time of sampling, donors were nominally healthy, though unrecorded immune exposures were likely. This clonotype was sampled from a man aged 30-40 years in good health and CMV-seronegative. The sequenced sample was PBMCs. This chain links TRBV5-1 with TRBJ2-2; D is perhaps TRBD1 (5 bases). CDR3 region: CASSHGVVDRGTGELFF. The CDR3 nucleotides read TGCGCCAGCAGCCATGGGGTCGTCGACAGAGGTACCGGGGAGCTGTTTTTT.